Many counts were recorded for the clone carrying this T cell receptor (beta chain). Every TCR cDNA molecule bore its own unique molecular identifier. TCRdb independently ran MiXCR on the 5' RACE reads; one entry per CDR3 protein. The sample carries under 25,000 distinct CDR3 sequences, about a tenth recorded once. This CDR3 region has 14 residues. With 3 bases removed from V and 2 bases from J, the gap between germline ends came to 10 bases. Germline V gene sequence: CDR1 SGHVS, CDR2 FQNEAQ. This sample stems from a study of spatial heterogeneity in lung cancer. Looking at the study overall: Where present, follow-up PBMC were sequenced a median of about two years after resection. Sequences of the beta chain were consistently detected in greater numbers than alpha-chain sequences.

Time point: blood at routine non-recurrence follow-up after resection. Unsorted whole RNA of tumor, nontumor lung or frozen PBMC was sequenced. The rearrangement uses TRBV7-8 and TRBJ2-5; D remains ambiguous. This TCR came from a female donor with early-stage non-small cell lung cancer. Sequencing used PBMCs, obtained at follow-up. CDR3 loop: CASSLDELQETQYF. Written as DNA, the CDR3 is TGTGCCAGCAGCTTGGATGAGCTTCAAGAGACCCAGTACTTC.